These 31 T cell receptor beta chains share one sample of origin, sequenced in a study of T cell responses to AZD1222 COVID-19 vaccine. TCRdb's copy holds only in-frame clones and misses some; the assay was immunoSEQ multiplex PCR. The repertoire includes about 110,000 clones, 80% to 95% of them detected once, and approximately 1.3% sits in the top ten. This specimen consisted of peripheral blood, obtained on day 0 of AZD1222 vaccination. These receptors all stem from an adult in good health.

This chain links TRBV4-1 with TRBJ2-7; D possibly matches TRBD1 or TRBD2 (5 bases each). Germline CDR1 MGHRA, CDR2 YSYEKL. The CDR3 is 15 residues long. The V gene lost 1 base and the J gene lost 7 bases, with 17 bases spanning the gap. In DNA, the CDR3 is TGCGCCAGCAGCCAAGGGGGACCGAGGGAAGGAGAGCAGTACTTC. Translation gives CASSQGGPREGEQYF.

This chain uses TRBV18 with TRBJ1-5; D is possibly TRBD1 (5 bases). V shed 5 bases and J shed 4 bases, with 9 bases lying between them. From germline, CDR1 is KGHSH and CDR2 LQKENI. CDR3 size: 13 residues. For the CDR3, the DNA is TGTGCCAGCTCATCCGACAGAAATCAGCCCCAGCATTTT. It translates to CASSSDRNQPQHF.

The chain employs TRBV11-3 and TRBJ1-2; maybe TRBD1 (5 bases). The CDR3 runs 12 residues. The germline CDR1 and CDR2 sequences are SGHNT and YENEEA. V was pared by 4 bases and J by 8 bases, with 11 bases between. The CDR3 coding sequence is TGTGCCAGCAGCTCCTCGGGGCTGGGCTACACCTTC. This sequence encodes CASSSSGLGYTF.

The gene calls are TRBV18 and TRBJ2-7, with a weak D call TRBD2 (5 bases). CDR3 length: 15 residues. V was shortened by 3 bases and J by 4 bases, with 16 bases between the two germline ends. Per the germline V gene, CDR1 is KGHSH and CDR2 is LQKENI. The CDR3 bases are TGTGCCAGCTCACCGTTAGAGGGATCCGGGTACGAGCAGTACTTC. Protein product: CASSPLEGSGYEQYF. The variable domain in full, with the rest retrieved from reference TRBV18 and TRBJ2-7, is NAGVMQNPRHLVRRRGQEARLRCSPMKGHSHVYWYRQLPEEGLKFMVYLQKENIIDESGMPKERFSAEFPKEGPSILRIQQVVRGDSAAYFCASSPLEGSGYEQYFGPGTRLTVT.

The V gene is TRBV6-2 or TRBV6-3, the J gene TRBJ2-3, with D maybe TRBD2 (7 bases). Germline-derived CDR1 and CDR2 are MNHEY and SVGEGT. The V and J ends lost 5 bases and 5 bases respectively, with 14 bases between them. CDR3 length: 14 amino acids. The CDR3 bases are TGTGCCAGCAGTAAAAGGGGGAGGGAAGATACGCAGTATTTT. Its translation: CASSKRGREDTQYF.

CDR3 residues: CASSFDYRTSAGEQYF. The CDR3 DNA is TGTGCCAGCAGTTTCGACTACCGGACTAGCGCTGGTGAGCAGTACTTC. The chain combines TRBV6-2 or TRBV6-3 with TRBJ2-7; TRBD2 agrees at 9 bases. Germline CDR1 and CDR2: MNHEY and SVGEGT. Trimming cost V 4 bases and J 7 bases; bases outside gene matches: 14. The CDR3 extends over 16 amino acids.

The rearrangement joins TRBV18 to TRBJ1-5; D is ambiguous. The CDR3 has 14 residues. CDR1 is KGHSH, CDR2 LQKENI, per germline. Trimming pared 2 bases from V and 3 bases from J, leaving 8 bases between. The CDR3 sequence is CASSPERNNQPQHF. DNA of the CDR3: TGTGCCAGCTCACCAGAAAGAAACAATCAGCCCCAGCATTTT.

The chain carries TRBV4-2 and TRBJ2-7; D is ambiguous. V lost 1 base, J lost 7 bases, and 5 bases lay in between. The CDR3 is 11 residues long. Germline lookup yields CDR1 LGHNA and CDR2 YNFKEQ. The CDR3 is CASSQGREQYF. The CDR3 bases are TGTGCCAGCAGCCAAGGCCGGGAGCAGTACTTC.

This clone appeared once. The chain joins TRBV5-6 to TRBJ2-7; 7 bases map to TRBD2. The V gene end was trimmed by 3 bases and the J gene end by 6 bases; junction bases not matched to a gene: 3. This CDR3 region has 12 residues. The germline gives CDR1 SGHDT, CDR2 YYEEEE. The CDR3: CASSWWEGEQYF. The DNA of the CDR3 is TGTGCCAGCAGCTGGTGGGAGGGCGAGCAGTACTTC.

This rearrangement joins TRBV5-4 to TRBJ2-3, with 9 bases identical to TRBD2. CDR1 SGHNT and CDR2 YYREEE come from the germline V gene (reference sequence). V shed 3 bases, J shed 1 base, and the junction held 6 bases outside the gene matches. CDR3 length: 16 residues. The CDR3 loop reads CASSSKRGEGTDTQYF. DNA for the CDR3: TGTGCCAGCAGCTCCAAGCGGGGGGAGGGCACAGATACGCAGTATTTT.

The CDR3 sequence: CASSLAGEPQHF. In nucleotides, the CDR3 is TGTGCCAGCAGCTTAGCAGGGGAGCCCCAGCATTTT. The chain uses TRBV7-9 and TRBJ1-5; possibly TRBD1 for D (5 bases). CDR3 size: 12 residues. Germline V gene sequence: CDR1 SEHNR, CDR2 FQNEAQ (reference sequence). The V end lost 0 bases, the J end lost 8 bases, and 5 bases lay between the germline ends.

This clone was detected once. This sequence joins TRBV21-1 and TRBJ2-5; the D segment call TRBD1 is taken from the table without a DNA check. TRBV21-1 constitutes a pseudogene. The CDR3 has 21 residues. CDR3 sequence (DNA): TGTGCCAGCAGCAAAGGGGGCCAGGTGACAATCCTGGACGATCCCCTGGAGACCCAGTACTTC. Its protein is CASSKGGQVTILDDPLETQYF.

This rearrangement joins TRBV11-2 to TRBJ2-7, with D unresolved. CDR3 length equals 14 residues. The V end was cut by 0 bases, the J end by 2 bases, with 8 bases between. Looked up from germline, CDR1 is SGHAT and CDR2 is FQNNGV. CDR3 residues: CASSLDSLAYEQYF. The CDR3 region has the DNA TGTGCCAGCAGCTTAGATTCACTGGCCTACGAGCAGTACTTC. The whole variable domain, remainder taken from reference TRBV11-2 and TRBJ2-7, is EAGVAQSPRYKIIEKRQSVAFWCNPISGHATLYWYQQILGQGPKLLIQFQNNGVVDDSQLPKDRFSAERLKGVDSTLKIQPAKLEDSAVYLCASSLDSLAYEQYFGPGTRLTVT.

V usage is TRBV7-3 and J usage is TRBJ1-6; D ambiguous. V lost 1 base and J lost 7, with 8 bases in between. The CDR3 is 14 amino acids. Germline V gene lookup returns CDR1 SGHTA and CDR2 FQGTGA. The DNA of the CDR3 is TGTGCCAGCAGCTTAATTGGGTCAAATTCACCCCTCCACTTT. Translation gives CASSLIGSNSPLHF.

This clone was counted only a few times. The chain links TRBV18 to TRBJ1-2; 7 positions match TRBD1. Trimming took 4 bases from V and 1 from J; bases not matched to a gene: 3. This CDR3 comprises 14 residues. Germline V CDR1 and CDR2: KGHSH, LQKENI. The CDR3 loop reads CASSQGASNYGYTF. For the CDR3, the DNA is TGTGCCAGCTCACAGGGGGCGAGTAACTATGGCTACACCTTC.

This clone has only one observation. This chain uses TRBV5-8 with TRBJ1-5; D is undetermined. Trimming stripped 1 base from V and 0 bases from J, with 8 bases between. The germline V gene has CDR1 SGHTS and CDR2 YDEGEE. CDR3 length: 15 residues. The CDR3 is CASSLRWHSNQPQHF. CDR3 coding DNA: TGTGCCAGCAGCTTGCGGTGGCATAGCAATCAGCCCCAGCATTTT.

This clone was recorded only once. The chain joins TRBV18 to TRBJ1-2; TRBD1 agrees at 7 bases. Germline lookup yields CDR1 KGHSH and CDR2 LQKENI. The trim removed 3 bases at V and 8 bases at J, leaving 9 bases unmatched. The CDR3 extends over 14 amino acids. The CDR3 sequence: CASSPEGAGRGYTF. Written as DNA, the CDR3 is TGTGCCAGCTCACCGGAGGGGGCAGGAAGGGGCTACACCTTC.

This clone was seen only once. V and J are TRBV10-3 and TRBJ2-7; D remains ambiguous. The length of the CDR3 is 14 residues. Trimming took off 0 bases at V and 6 bases at J, with 12 bases between the two ends. CDR1 and CDR2 (germline): ENHRY, SYGVKD. The CDR3 region has the DNA TGTGCCATCAGTGAGTCGGCAGGTCAGCGCGAGCAGTACTTC. Protein sequence: CAISESAGQREQYF.

The rearrangement links TRBV28 to TRBJ2-1; maybe TRBD1 (6 bases). The CDR3 totals 19 residues. Germline V CDR1 and CDR2: MDHEN, SYDVKM. Between the trimmed V and J ends, which lost 5 bases and 3 bases, there was a span of 26 bases. As DNA, the CDR3 is TGTGCCAGCAGTCCGCCGGATCTACTTAATAGGGGGATCTACAATGAGCAGTTCTTC. The encoded protein is CASSPPDLLNRGIYNEQFF.

As DNA, the CDR3 is TGTGCCAGCAGCAAATTCGCTCTTGGTGGCTACACCTTC. As protein: CASSKFALGGYTF. V and J are TRBV28 and TRBJ1-2; no clear D gene. The V and J ends lost 6 bases and 7 bases respectively, with 15 bases between them. The V gene's germline CDR1 is MDHEN and CDR2 SYDVKM. This CDR3 is built from 13 residues.

This clone has only a few counts. The chain uses TRBV5-5 and TRBJ1-5; TRBD1 agrees at 8 bases. V lost 4 bases to trimming and J lost 2 bases; unmatched junction nucleotides: 14. The CDR3 sequence is 18 residues long. CDR1 and CDR2 from the germline V gene are SGHKS and YYEKEE (reference sequence). The CDR3 here is CASSTEWTGKYGNQPQHF. For the CDR3, the DNA is TGTGCCAGCAGCACGGAGTGGACAGGGAAGTACGGCAATCAGCCCCAGCATTTT.

The V and J genes are TRBV9 and TRBJ2-7; D could derive from TRBD1 or TRBD2 (5 bases each). The CDR3 contains 16 residues. V lost 4 bases to trimming and J lost 0 bases, with 17 bases between them. The germline CDR1 and CDR2 sequences are SGDLS and YYNGEE. The CDR3: CASSQGRTPLSYEQYF. The CDR3 bases are TGTGCCAGCAGCCAGGGACGGACACCACTCTCCTACGAGCAGTACTTC.

The CDR3, as DNA: TGTGCCAGCAGCTTAGCGAGGGAAGCCCCAGATACGCAGTATTTT. It yields the protein CASSLAREAPDTQYF. This rearrangement joins TRBV7-2 to TRBJ2-3; a possible D gene is TRBD2 (5 bases). This CDR3 is 15 amino acids long. V lost 0 bases and J lost 4, with 11 bases in between. The germline CDR1 and CDR2 sequences are SGHTA and FQGNSA. Combining the CDR3 with reference TRBV7-2 and TRBJ2-3 gives the whole variable domain GAGVSQSPSNKVTEKGKDVELRCDPISGHTALYWYRQSLGQGLEFLIYFQGNSAPDKSGLPSDRFSAERTGGSVSTLTIQRTQQEDSAVYLCASSLAREAPDTQYFGPGTRLTVL.

The chain uses TRBV27 and TRBJ1-2, with no clear D. Germline assignment: CDR1 MNHEY and CDR2 SMNVEV (reference sequence). The CDR3 covers 14 residues. V was trimmed by 5 bases and J by 8 bases, leaving 18 bases between them. The CDR3: CASSLSGNRNGYTF. The CDR3 DNA is TGTGCCAGCAGTCTTTCCGGGAACAGAAACGGCTACACCTTC.

V is TRBV9 and J is TRBJ2-6; D remains unclear. V was cut by 0 bases and J by 4 bases, with 5 bases left in between. CDR3 length equals 14 residues. Germline lookup yields CDR1 SGDLS and CDR2 YYNGEE. The CDR3 spells CASSVAEGANVLTF. Here the CDR3 DNA reads TGTGCCAGCAGCGTAGCCGAGGGGGCCAACGTCCTGACTTTC. Variable domain in full (rest from reference TRBV9 and TRBJ2-6): DSGVTQTPKHLITATGQRVTLRCSPRSGDLSVYWYQQSLDQGLQFLIQYYNGEERAKGNILERFSAQQFPDLHSELNLSSLELGDSALYFCASSVAEGANVLTFGAGSRLTVL.

J is TRBJ1-4 and V is TRBV11-3; no definite D call. Trimming left V 5 bases short and J 0 bases short, with 10 bases between. CDR1 and CDR2 (germline): SGHNT, YENEEA. CDR3 length: 15 amino acids. This chain's CDR3 is CASSRQSATNEKLFF. In nucleotides, the CDR3 is TGTGCCAGCAGCCGTCAGAGTGCAACTAATGAAAAACTGTTTTTT.

J is TRBJ2-1 and V is TRBV4-3, with TRBD2 identical over 14 bases. Trimming removed 4 bases from V and 0 bases from J; junction bases left unmatched: 8. This CDR3 region has 19 residues. The germline CDR1 and CDR2 sequences are LGHNA and YSLEER. CDR3 sequence: CASSLGTSGGSISYNEQFF. The CDR3 region has the DNA TGCGCCAGCAGCCTAGGGACTAGCGGGGGATCTATCTCCTACAATGAGCAGTTCTTC.

This rearrangement joins TRBV10-3 to TRBJ1-5; D is undetermined. Germline lookup yields CDR1 ENHRY and CDR2 SYGVKD. V was pared by 2 bases and J by 2 bases, with 13 bases between. There are 16 residues in the CDR3. The CDR3 sequence: CAISEHTTGGNQPQHF. The CDR3 coding sequence is TGTGCCATCAGTGAGCACACTACTGGGGGCAATCAGCCCCAGCATTTT.

The chain has TRBV10-2 and TRBJ1-1, with D maybe TRBD1 (5 bases). The CDR3 totals 13 residues. Trimming cost V 3 bases and J 4 bases, with 9 bases left between them. CDR1 WSHSY and CDR2 SAAADI come from the germline V gene. CDR3 loop: CASSDREPTEAFF. CDR3 nucleotides: TGCGCCAGCAGTGACAGGGAACCCACTGAAGCTTTCTTT.

This clone has a handful of counts. V is TRBV6-2 or TRBV6-3 and J is TRBJ2-3, with 10 bases matching TRBD2. The germline V gene encodes CDR1 MNHEY and CDR2 SVGEGT. The CDR3 spans 15 residues. V shed 6 bases, J shed 0 bases, and the junction held 3 bases outside the gene matches. CDR3 DNA: TGTGCCAGCAGCTTACTAGCGGGGAGCACAGATACGCAGTATTTT. Protein sequence: CASSLLAGSTDTQYF.

CDR3: CASSFSGTPWETQYF. The CDR3 bases are TGTGCCAGCAGCTTTAGCGGTACTCCATGGGAGACCCAGTACTTC. This chain links TRBV9 with TRBJ2-5; tentatively, D is TRBD2 (6 bases). Between the trimmed V and J ends, which lost 4 bases and 5 bases, there was a span of 18 bases. Germline V gene sequence: CDR1 SGDLS, CDR2 YYNGEE. The CDR3 runs 15 residues.